This T cell receptor beta chain was documented in a study of vaccination effects on CD4 cells after COVID-19. Sequencing in the ViraFEST assay came after antigen-specific CD4+ T cells had been expanded with viral peptide pools, which were used to stimulate PBMC. Once cultured for 10 days, the cells underwent separation to obtain CD4+ T cells. Nobody among the vaccine recipients had prior SARS-CoV-2 infection (nucleocapsid antibodies were negative). The CDR3 runs to 15 residues. V lost 4 bases to trimming and J lost 8 bases, with 20 bases between them. Germline CDR1 is SNHLY and CDR2 is FYNNEI. Comments on this clone: Antigen unknown.

Repertoires were generated with immunoSEQ multiplex PCR, while TCRdb's copy carries only in-frame clones and drops some. The sample has around 28,000 clones; around 72% are singletons. This TCR derives from a human donor who received a COVID-19 vaccine. The chain couples TRBV2 to TRBJ1-2; TRBD1 might be the D (6 bases). The material sequenced was CD4+ T cells from PBMCs cultured with SARS-CoV-2 spike peptides, taken before COVID-19 vaccination. The CDR3 nucleotides are TGTGCCAGCAGTGGGGGACACAGCCTTATGTTCGGCTACACCTTC. Its protein product is CASSGGHSLMFGYTF.